The rows below give T cell receptor beta chains drawn from one sample of a study of blood T cell repertoires in COVID-19. Clones were read by immunoSEQ multiplex PCR, and TCRdb kept only the in-frame ones, dropping some. The sample yields roughly 95,000 clones, approximately 82% seen once. Sequencing was done on a sample of peripheral blood. The receptors were sampled from a man aged 50 or older with active or convalescent COVID-19. CDR3s include the opening cysteine and the closing phenylalanine or tryptophan. The D gene is left open where the match is weak. Expanded clones get a size class; other rows say once, few or many, or leave the size out.

TRBJ1-3 | TRBV7-2 | NA | NA | CASSWPGTSSGNTIYF | TGTGCCAGCAGCTGGCCCGGGACAAGCTCTGGAAACACCATATATTTT
TRBJ2-6 | TRBV18 | NA | NA | CASSPPTGQFSGANVLTF | TGTGCCAGCTCACCTCCTACAGGCCAATTCTCTGGGGCCAACGTCCTGACTTTC
TRBJ2-5 | TRBV19 | few | TRBD1 | CASSIGQGAETQYF | TGTGCCAGTAGTATCGGCCAGGGGGCAGAGACCCAGTACTTC
TRBJ2-2 | TRBV7-8 | few | TRBD1 | CASSPGQYTGELFF | TGTGCCAGCAGCCCGGGACAGTACACCGGGGAGCTGTTTTTT
TRBJ2-1 | TRBV6-5 | NA | TRBD1 | CASRYGQGQNEQFF | TGTGCCAGCAGATACGGACAGGGACAAAATGAGCAGTTCTTC
TRBJ1-3 | TRBV5-1 | NA | NA | CASSLDSTGNTIYF | TGCGCCAGCAGCTTGGACAGTACTGGAAACACCATATATTTT
TRBJ2-1 | TRBV24-1 | NA | NA | CATSEASGTSYNEQFF | TGTGCCACCAGTGAGGCGTCCGGGACATCTTACAATGAGCAGTTCTTC
TRBJ2-1 | TRBV19 | NA | TRBD1 | CASTTDRGQNEQFF | TGTGCCAGTACTACAGACAGGGGGCAAAATGAGCAGTTCTTC
TRBJ2-5 | TRBV3-1/TRBV3-2 | NA | TRBD2 | CASSPRTSGKETQYF | TGTGCCAGCAGCCCTCGGACTAGTGGGAAAGAGACCCAGTACTTC
TRBJ1-3 | TRBV12-3/TRBV12-4 | NA | NA | CASKGQSGNTIYF | TGTGCCAGCAAGGGACAATCGGGAAACACCATATATTTT
TRBJ1-2 | TRBV9 | NA | NA | CASSNTLLYGYTF | TGTGCCAGCAGCAATACCCTACTATACGGCTACACCTTC
TRBJ1-4 | TRBV3-1/TRBV3-2 | NA | TRBD1 | CASSQDGTGPRKLFF | TGTGCCAGCAGCCAAGATGGGACAGGGCCTCGAAAACTGTTTTTT
TRBJ2-3 | TRBV10-1 | few | TRBD2 | CASSEFRGGADTQYF | TGCGCCAGCAGTGAATTCCGGGGGGGCGCAGATACGCAGTATTTT
TRBJ1-3 | TRBV6-2/TRBV6-3 | few | NA | CASSYQGNTIYF | TGTGCCAGCAGTTACCAGGGAAACACCATATATTTT